Reported below is one T cell receptor (beta chain). Antigen: not known. When replicate PCRs were run on sorted subsets, they used 150 to 200 ng DNA, tens of thousands of T cell genomes. Sequenced by immunoSEQ multiplex PCR; TCRdb stores in-frame clones only, minus some. The sample carries around 990,000 clones, roughly 80% recorded once. This record belongs to a study of shared clonotypes between healthy human individuals. Points from the study as a whole: A generally larger estimated richness was seen in naive subsets than in memory subsets.

The length of the CDR3 is 15 residues. CDR1 is LGHNA and CDR2 is YNFKEQ in the germline V gene. Trimming shortened V by 4 bases and J by 0 bases, and 12 bases separated the two germline ends. V usage is TRBV4-2 and J usage is TRBJ1-1; the D gene is possibly TRBD1 (6 bases). The receptor comes from a man between 18 and 29 years old in good health. Some clones in this sample may be carry-over from other donors' samples. The specimen sequenced was memory CD4+ T cells from PBMCs. Subset indicated: CD45RA-negative fraction. CDR3 nucleotides: TGTGCCAGCAGCCCAGGGACATGGATGAACACTGAAGCTTTCTTT. It is translated as CASSPGTWMNTEAFF.